The source of this T cell receptor beta chain is a study of PD-1 blockade in classical Hodgkin lymphoma. The wider study: The study gave patients nivolumab 3 mg/kg intravenously every 2 weeks.

From germline, CDR1 is MDHEN and CDR2 SYDVKM. The CDR3 sequence is 16 residues long. V shed 3 bases and J 4 bases; nucleotides not matched to a gene: 7. Concerning this clone: Its cognate antigen is unknown.

Relapse after autologous stem cell transplantation occurred in every patient, and brentuximab vedotin exposure varied. Points from the study as a whole: Newly diagnosed patients had baseline TCR diversity that was reportedly lower than that of healthy donors. What drove the repertoire differences, possibly disease activity or prior therapy, has not been defined. A significant rise in TCR diversity by C4D1 was seen for CD4+ but not CD8+ cells.

Sequenced by immunoSEQ multiplex PCR; TCRdb stores in-frame clones only, minus some. The sample lists some 100,000 clones; roughly 89% were seen once. V gene TRBV28 combines with J gene TRBJ1-5, with 9 bases matching TRBD1. Sequencing used peripheral blood mononuclear cells (PBMCs), obtained before the second cycle of nivolumab. The sequence was obtained from a human donor with classical Hodgkin lymphoma. CDR3 sequence reads: CASSLEQGAWNQPQHF. In DNA form, the CDR3 reads TGTGCCAGCAGTTTGGAACAGGGGGCATGGAATCAGCCCCAGCATTTT.